This is a list of T cell receptor beta chains from one sample in a study of T cells expressing NK-cell markers. TCRdb reworked the 5' RACE reads into one entry per CDR3 protein, no DNA. The sample table sets out 300,000 to 500,000 distinct CDR3 sequences. Input material: blood T cells: a sorted CD56 or NKG2C T cell subset, CD4+ or CD8+ T cells, or bulk PBMC T cells (not recorded which). Receptors originate from a woman aged 50 to 65 in good health. Both conserved end residues are part of each CDR3.

V gene	J gene	CDR3 protein
TRBV11-2	TRBJ2-2	CASSLGGWGELFF
TRBV24-1	TRBJ2-1	CATSETGALYNEQFF
TRBV7-9	TRBJ2-3	CASSLEGTSDTQYF
TRBV10-1	TRBJ2-5	CASSEPGQGEETQYF
TRBV5-1	TRBJ2-7	CASSSGRTRYYEQYF
TRBV7-9	TRBJ2-1	CASSPGTGTGGNEQFF
TRBV7-2	TRBJ2-2	CASRMTVTGELFF
TRBV4-1	TRBJ2-3	CASSQEVFTDTQYF
TRBV20-1	TRBJ2-3	CSATSRDRGRTDTQYF
TRBV20-1	TRBJ2-5	CSASALWPSGTSGSQYF
TRBV5-6	TRBJ2-3	CASSFPTVLSTDTQYF
TRBV20-1	TRBJ1-4	CSASRPGKLFF
TRBV29-1	TRBJ2-2	CSVDGGSSTGELFF
TRBV6-6	TRBJ2-2	CASSIPSGRAVGELFF
TRBV21-1	TRBJ2-7	CASMVLGGGLYEQYF
TRBV5-1	TRBJ2-1	CASSLVAGRPRGYEQFF
TRBV12-3/TRBV12-4	TRBJ2-3	CATTQGVSTDTQYF
TRBV2	TRBJ1-1	CASSEAGTATEAFF
TRBV25-1	TRBJ2-3	CASSDPLWAGVSTDTQYF
TRBV29-1	TRBJ1-2	CSVAGGRVDGYTF
TRBV4-2	TRBJ1-1	CASSQRQGGNTEAFF
TRBV11-3	TRBJ2-1	CASSSSLGEQFF
TRBV12-3/TRBV12-4	TRBJ1-1	CASSLTSVTEAFF
TRBV3-1	TRBJ2-1	CASSQASGEQFF
TRBV20-1	TRBJ2-5	CSAIAGGTQETQYF
TRBV5-1	TRBJ2-3	CASSLRLAGGAVDTQYF
TRBV29-1	TRBJ1-1	CSVEVGVGPEAFF
TRBV4-1	TRBJ2-3	CASSQAGGAFSSSTDTQYF
TRBV10-3	TRBJ2-3	CAISQTSGNTDTQYF
TRBV13	TRBJ2-4	CASSWEGQAFNIQYF
TRBV4-1	TRBJ1-1	CASSHPMTGNTEAFF
TRBV5-1	TRBJ1-1	CASSLVTGRANTEAFF
TRBV18	TRBJ2-1	CASSPLDSTYNEQFF
TRBV19	TRBJ2-1	CASGSNAGLTYNEQFF
TRBV13	TRBJ2-3	CASNRGRTDTQYF
TRBV5-4	TRBJ1-4	CASSFGQGREKLFF
TRBV20-1	TRBJ2-2	CSASMGGGELFF
TRBV29-1	TRBJ2-1	CSARSDYNEQFF
TRBV5-4	TRBJ2-2	CASSWASGFTGELFF
TRBV24-1	TRBJ2-1	CATSGQDRNEQFF
TRBV20-1	TRBJ2-1	CSASEGSGTYNEQFF
TRBV5-6	TRBJ2-5	CASSPGTSGTLGQTQYF
TRBV10-3	TRBJ2-5	CAISESYGQETQYF
TRBV15	TRBJ1-2	CATSRERGVGYGYTF
TRBV7-9	TRBJ1-5	CASSLERGGEGNQPQHF
TRBV3-1	TRBJ2-6	CASSQVGQGASGANVLTF
TRBV12-3/TRBV12-4	TRBJ2-7	CASSFSVTYEQYF
TRBV12-3/TRBV12-4	TRBJ1-2	CASSPSGLAYGYTF
TRBV7-8	TRBJ1-3	CASSLKSGRVNTIYF
TRBV3-1	TRBJ2-1	CASRRAGSDEQFF
TRBV6-2/TRBV6-3	TRBJ2-4	CASSYSKSPGGLQYF
TRBV4-1	TRBJ2-3	CASSQDLGSPPGESTDTQYF
TRBV6-5	TRBJ2-1	CASSYVGDINEQFF
TRBV7-9	TRBJ1-1	CASSLDRVTPEAFF
TRBV6-5	TRBJ1-1	CASSYTPLRGLDTEAFF
TRBV7-2	TRBJ2-5	CASSTLASSQETQYF
TRBV12-3/TRBV12-4	TRBJ2-2	CASSLRWQLLQAGELFF
TRBV29-1	TRBJ2-7	CSVDNTYEQYF
TRBV29-1	TRBJ2-1	CSVEGGGLASGEQFF